This T cell receptor (beta chain) was observed in a study of cytomegalovirus exposure and HLA in healthy donors. Study-wide results and caveats: The presence/absence work took it that sequencing depth was about the same across donors. Cytomegalovirus-associated TCR beta chains were listed, numbering under 200.

CDR1 ENHRY and CDR2 SYGVKD come from the germline V gene. CDR3 length: 14 residues. Trimming shortened V by 5 bases and J by 8 bases, and 16 bases separated the two germline ends. Turning to this clone: As yet, its antigen is unknown.

The PCR made use of 60 Vbeta and 13 Jbeta primers. Sequencing used immunoSEQ multiplex PCR; TCRdb keeps in-frame clones, though not all of them. Among 37,000 or so clones listed, roughly 76% were seen once. The origin of this receptor is a woman between 40 and 55 years old in good health and CMV-seronegative. The J gene is TRBJ2-4, the V gene TRBV10-3, with D possibly being TRBD2 (6 bases). Sequenced sample: PBMCs. In nucleotides, the CDR3 is TGTGCCATCAGTCGGGACTTGGGAGGTGACATTCAGTACTTC. Amino acid sequence: CAISRDLGGDIQYF.